This TCR beta chain appears in the sequencing data of a study of blood T cell repertoires in COVID-19. Study overall: Samples taken during acute and convalescent COVID-19 were collected in the United States, Italy and Spain.

CDR1 WNHNN and CDR2 SYGVQD come from the germline V gene (reference sequence). The V and J ends lost 3 bases and 6 bases, in that order; junction bases with no gene match: 4. The CDR3 extends over 14 amino acids. This clone has a handful of counts. Profiling relied on immunoSEQ multiplex PCR, and the TCRdb table lists in-frame clones only, not all of them. The sample has about 190,000 clones, around 85% seen once. The sample comprised peripheral blood. The source of this sequence is a man aged 50 or older who had recovered from COVID-19. The chain is built from TRBV10-1 and TRBJ2-7, with 11 bases identical to TRBD2. The CDR3 loop is CASSDTSGSREQYF. The CDR3 DNA reads TGCGCCAGCAGTGATACTAGCGGGAGTCGCGAGCAGTACTTC.